Listed below are T cell receptor beta chains from one sample, sequenced in a study of cytomegalovirus exposure and HLA in healthy donors. Assay used: immunoSEQ multiplex PCR; TCRdb lists only in-frame clones, some missing. The sample yields about 110,000 clones, around 63% seen once. Sample: PBMCs. These receptors were collected from a man aged 30 to 39 in good health and CMV-seronegative. Each CDR3 is given with its conserved first and last residue. The D gene is left open where the match is weak. Part of the rows lack a size; the others show once, few, many or a class for expanded clones.

J gene | clone size | D gene | V gene | CDR3 protein | CDR3 DNA
TRBJ2-1 | NA | TRBD2 | TRBV7-9 | CASSLKGGPYNEQFF | TGTGCCAGCAGCTTAAAGGGAGGGCCCTACAATGAGCAGTTCTTC
TRBJ2-7 | NA | NA | TRBV30 | CALKPRGIYEQYF | TGTGCCCTCAAGCCGCGAGGGATCTACGAGCAGTACTTC
TRBJ2-1 | few | TRBD2 | TRBV5-1 | CASSRLTSGRINEQFF | TGCGCCAGCAGCCGGCTCACTAGCGGGAGAATCAATGAGCAGTTCTTC
TRBJ1-3 | NA | NA | TRBV11-2 | CASSLSIPNSGNTIYF | TGTGCCAGCAGCTTAAGCATTCCAAACTCTGGAAACACCATATATTTT
TRBJ1-2 | NA | TRBD1 | TRBV28 | CACSIGGTGFYGYTF | TGTGCCTGCTCCATTGGGGGGACAGGGTTCTATGGCTACACCTTC
TRBJ2-3 | few | TRBD1 | TRBV28 | CASRSGQGSTDTQYF | TGTGCCAGCAGGTCGGGACAGGGTTCAACAGATACGCAGTATTTT
TRBJ2-1 | NA | TRBD2 | TRBV29-1 | CSVVVPWASGYNEQFF | TGCAGCGTTGTGGTACCATGGGCTAGCGGATACAATGAGCAGTTCTTC
TRBJ2-7 | NA | NA | TRBV6-5 | CASSLPPQSEQYF | TGTGCCAGCAGCCTACCGCCACAGTCCGAGCAGTACTTC
TRBJ2-7 | NA | NA | TRBV19 | CASSLDSRISYEQYF | TGTGCCAGTAGTTTAGACAGTCGAATTTCCTACGAGCAGTACTTC
TRBJ1-3 | NA | NA | TRBV2 | CASRRTQGTGNTIYF | TGTGCCAGCAGACGTACACAGGGCACTGGAAACACCATATATTTT
TRBJ2-7 | NA | NA | TRBV5-4 | CASSLDRVDEQYF | TGTGCCAGCAGCTTGGACAGGGTCGACGAGCAGTACTTC
TRBJ2-5 | NA | NA | TRBV25-1 | CASSVPRGNAWAETQYF | TGTGCCAGCAGTGTACCAAGGGGTAACGCGTGGGCAGAGACCCAGTACTTC
TRBJ1-5 | NA | NA | TRBV27 | CASSLSRSNQPQHF | TGTGCCAGCAGTTTAAGCAGGAGCAATCAGCCCCAGCATTTT
TRBJ1-2 | NA | TRBD1 | TRBV18 | CASSSGTGDYGYTF | TGTGCCAGCTCATCCGGGACAGGGGACTATGGCTACACCTTC
TRBJ2-2 | NA | NA | TRBV10-3 | CAISETGQGTGELFF | TGTGCCATCAGTGAAACAGGGCAGGGCACCGGGGAGCTGTTTTTT
TRBJ1-6 | once | NA | TRBV28 | CASSFWGGGSPLHF | TGTGCCAGCAGTTTCTGGGGGGGAGGATCACCCCTCCACTTT
TRBJ1-1 | once | NA | TRBV14 | CASSRGGRGTEAFF | TGTGCCAGCAGCCGAGGGGGAAGGGGGACTGAAGCTTTCTTT
TRBJ2-5 | NA | TRBD2 | TRBV4-2 | CASSPTSGRAPETQYF | TGTGCCAGCAGCCCGACTAGCGGGAGGGCCCCAGAGACCCAGTACTTC
TRBJ1-5 | once | NA | TRBV30 | CAWSVAGIYQPQHF | TGTGCCTGGAGTGTAGCAGGGATTTATCAGCCCCAGCATTTT
TRBJ1-2 | NA | TRBD1 | TRBV6-1 | CASSEGQGAYGYTF | TGTGCCAGCAGTGAAGGACAGGGGGCCTATGGCTACACCTTC
TRBJ1-2 | NA | TRBD1 | TRBV2 | CASSEAGQDRATGYTF | TGTGCCAGCAGTGAAGCGGGCCAGGACAGGGCTACGGGCTACACCTTC
TRBJ2-7 | NA | TRBD1 | TRBV11-2 | CASSPRAGGAEQYF | TGTGCCAGCAGCCCCAGGGCAGGGGGCGCCGAGCAGTACTTC
TRBJ2-3 | NA | NA | TRBV13 | CASSALLRREGDTQYF | TGTGCCAGCAGCGCGCTTCTGAGGAGGGAAGGGGATACGCAGTATTTT
TRBJ1-1 | NA | NA | TRBV5-1 | CASSFSGNTEAFF | TGCGCCAGCAGCTTTTCAGGGAACACTGAAGCTTTCTTT
TRBJ1-3 | NA | NA | TRBV7-2 | CASTLSRGGPVGNTIYF | TGTGCCAGCACCTTATCACGGGGGGGGCCAGTTGGAAACACCATATATTTT
TRBJ2-7 | NA | TRBD1 | TRBV28 | CASSLGGTASYEQYF | TGTGCCAGCAGTTTAGGTGGGACAGCGAGTTACGAGCAGTACTTC
TRBJ2-6 | NA | TRBD1 | TRBV5-1 | CASSLGTGAGANGLTF | TGCGCCAGCAGCTTGGGGACAGGGGCCGGGGCCAACGGCCTGACTTTC
TRBJ2-2 | NA | NA | TRBV14 | CASSPGHSRELFF | TGTGCCAGCAGCCCCGGACATTCCCGGGAGCTGTTTTTT
TRBJ2-3 | NA | NA | TRBV27 | CASSWGDSGLYTDTQYF | TGTGCCAGCAGTTGGGGGGATAGCGGTTTGTACACAGATACGCAGTATTTT
TRBJ2-7 | NA | NA | TRBV28 | CASRGAGDSYEQYF | TGTGCCAGCAGGGGGGCGGGGGACTCCTACGAGCAGTACTTC
TRBJ1-5 | NA | TRBD1 | TRBV27 | CASSLFDRGQGKTSNQPQHF | TGTGCCAGCAGTTTATTTGATCGCGGACAGGGGAAGACGAGCAATCAGCCCCAGCATTTT
TRBJ1-1 | NA | TRBD1 | TRBV19 | CASSIGTGNTEAFF | TGTGCCAGTAGTATAGGGACAGGGAACACTGAAGCTTTCTTT
TRBJ2-1 | few | NA | TRBV5-4 | CASSLVRGPNSYNEQFF | TGTGCCAGCAGCTTGGTTCGAGGTCCCAACTCCTACAATGAGCAGTTCTTC
TRBJ1-1 | NA | NA | TRBV6-5 | CASSPPRGKGTEAFF | TGTGCCAGCAGTCCCCCTAGGGGGAAGGGGACTGAAGCTTTCTTT
TRBJ2-3 | NA | NA | TRBV19 | CASSNGLSRADTQYF | TGTGCCAGTAGTAACGGACTCTCCCGCGCAGATACGCAGTATTTT
TRBJ2-1 | NA | NA | TRBV7-9 | CASRQHGLAGGTYNEQFF | TGTGCCAGCAGGCAGCATGGACTGGCGGGCGGAACCTACAATGAGCAGTTCTTC
TRBJ2-2 | NA | TRBD2 | TRBV19 | CASRTSSGELFF | TGTGCCTCGAGGACTAGCTCTGGGGAGCTGTTTTTT
TRBJ1-2 | NA | NA | TRBV28 | CATTMGTKGAFYGYTF | TGTGCCACTACAATGGGAACGAAAGGGGCGTTCTATGGCTACACCTTC
TRBJ2-5 | NA | NA | TRBV5-5 | CASSFLETQYF | TGTGCCAGCAGCTTTCTGGAGACCCAGTACTTC
TRBJ1-2 | NA | NA | TRBV9 | CASSLGGNYGYTF | TGTGCCAGCAGCCTGGGCGGGAACTATGGCTACACCTTC
TRBJ2-6 | NA | NA | TRBV18 | CASSRSMSGANVLTF | TGTGCCAGCTCACGTTCCATGTCTGGGGCCAACGTCCTGACTTTC
TRBJ1-3 | few | TRBD1 | TRBV11-2 | CASSSWTGTGNTIYF | TGTGCCAGCAGCTCGTGGACAGGGACTGGAAACACCATATATTTT
TRBJ2-1 | NA | TRBD2 | TRBV5-4 | CASSFSSGKNYNEQFF | TGTGCCAGCAGCTTTTCTAGCGGGAAAAATTACAATGAGCAGTTCTTC
TRBJ1-2 | few | TRBD1 | TRBV4-2 | CASSQAGTGAGYTF | TGTGCCAGCAGCCAAGCCGGGACAGGGGCTGGCTACACCTTC
TRBJ2-7 | NA | NA | TRBV28 | CASRLTVNYEQYF | TGTGCCAGCAGACTGACAGTGAACTACGAGCAGTACTTC
TRBJ2-3 | NA | NA | TRBV19 | CASSNYQDTQYF | TGTGCCAGTAGTAACTATCAAGATACGCAGTATTTT
TRBJ1-2 | few | NA | TRBV6-4 | CASSVSTRTGGYTF | TGTGCCAGCAGTGTCTCCACTCGTACGGGTGGCTACACCTTC
TRBJ2-5 | few | NA | TRBV9 | CASSPRAGYQETQYF | TGTGCCAGCAGCCCCCGGGCGGGATACCAAGAGACCCAGTACTTC
TRBJ1-2 | NA | NA | TRBV15 | CATSRGNSYGYTF | TGTGCCACCAGCAGAGGAAACAGCTATGGCTACACCTTC